This T cell receptor beta chain originates from a study of cytomegalovirus exposure and HLA in healthy donors. This CDR3 is 14 amino acids long. Trimming at V came to 5 bases and at J to 2 bases, leaving 4 bases not matched to a gene. Germline CDR1 is LNHDA and CDR2 is SQIVND (reference sequence). The PCR ran on 60 Vbeta and 13 Jbeta primers. TCRdb's copy holds only in-frame clones and misses some; the assay was immunoSEQ multiplex PCR. The sample's table shows 20,000 to 25,000 clones. The sample comprised PBMCs. V usage is TRBV19 and J usage is TRBJ2-7, with 9 bases that match TRBD1. This TCR was recovered from a male donor in good health and CMV-seropositive. DNA of the CDR3: TGTGCCAGTAGTGGGCGGGACAGGGCCTACGAGCAGTACTTC. It specifies CASSGRDRAYEQYF.